This T cell receptor beta chain was profiled in a study of Ad26.COV2.S vaccination and SARS-CoV-2 variants. About the study: Intramuscular Ad26.COV2.S at 5x10^10 or 1x10^11 viral particles.

Study results and caveats: Reportedly, spike-specific CD8+ and CD4+ T cell responses achieved substantial breadth once vaccination had taken place. Participants in the vaccine arm had higher spike-specific TCR breadth; placebo recipients had lower.

TCRdb's table, derived via immunoSEQ multiplex PCR, lists solely in-frame clones and lacks some. The sample has a few hundred thousand clones, about 80% seen once. The sample's treatment: 15 to 20 received Ad26.COV2.S at low or high dose, single or two shots; roughly five received placebo; per-sample allocation not given. Repertoires come from day 63 after the first vaccine or placebo injection. The CDR3 has 12 amino acids. The V end lost 3 bases, the J end lost 8 bases, and 10 bases lay between the germline ends. Germline CDR1 reads SNHLY; CDR2 reads FYNNEI. In the case of this clone: Its antigen is currently unknown.

The sequence came from a person aged 18-60 years who received the Ad26.COV2.S COVID-19 vaccine or a placebo. Source: peripheral blood, taken in a trial of Ad26.COV2.S vaccine versus placebo. The chain couples TRBV2 to TRBJ1-2; maybe TRBD1 (5 bases). The DNA of the CDR3 is TGTGCCAGCAGTGACGGGGGATGGGGCTACACCTTC. This gives the protein CASSDGGWGYTF.